This passage covers 25 T cell receptor beta chains from one sample sequenced in a study of cytomegalovirus exposure and HLA in healthy donors. The PCR employed 60 Vbeta primers together with 13 Jbeta primers. The assay was immunoSEQ multiplex PCR, and TCRdb's table has in-frame clones only and misses some. The table has 150,000 to 200,000 clones, around 76% seen once. The sample comprised PBMCs. The receptor source for this set is a man aged 35 to 55 in good health and CMV-seronegative.

V usage is TRBV30 and J usage is TRBJ1-2, with 12 bases aligning to TRBD1. CDR1 is GTSNPN, CDR2 SVGIG, per germline (reference sequence). This CDR3 comprises 14 residues. The J segment lost 8 bases and the V segment lost 4 bases, leaving 8 bases of the junction unmatched. DNA for the CDR3: TGTGCCTGGAACTCCCGGGACAGGGGGCCAGGCTACACCTTC. Translation: CAWNSRDRGPGYTF.

The chain is built from TRBV10-3 and TRBJ1-4, with a tentative D call TRBD1 (6 bases). The CDR3 runs to 13 residues. V was trimmed by 6 bases and J by 8 bases, leaving 13 bases between them. Germline values: CDR1 ENHRY, CDR2 SYGVKD. The chain's CDR3 is CAISRDTREKLFF. CDR3 bases: TGTGCCATCAGCCGGGACACTCGGGAAAAACTGTTTTTT.

V and J are TRBV5-1 and TRBJ2-3, with 11 bases aligning to TRBD2. Trimming cost V 9 bases and J 0 bases; bases outside gene matches: 9. This CDR3 contains 16 residues. Germline V gene data show CDR1 as SGHRS and CDR2 as YFSETQ. CDR3 DNA sequence: TGCGCCACCTCAGCCGGGACTAGCGGAAGCACAGATACGCAGTATTTT. Residues: CATSAGTSGSTDTQYF.

This rearrangement joins TRBV2 to TRBJ1-2; D uncertain. The V and J ends lost 2 bases and 2 bases respectively, with 12 bases between them. CDR3 length: 15 amino acids. From germline, CDR1 is SNHLY and CDR2 FYNNEI. CDR3 region: CASSEHPGGNYGYTF. The DNA for the CDR3 is TGTGCCAGCAGTGAACATCCCGGCGGAAACTATGGCTACACCTTC.

CDR3 loop: CASSLPTSGSLGTDTQYF. The CDR3 nucleotides read TGTGCCAGCAGTTTGCCGACTAGCGGGAGCTTGGGCACAGATACGCAGTATTTT. The genes are TRBV28 and TRBJ2-3; 12 positions match TRBD2. CDR1 and CDR2 (germline): MDHEN, SYDVKM. Trimming cost V 3 bases and J 1 base; bases outside gene matches: 8. The CDR3 sequence is 18 residues long.

A few counts support this clone. The V call is TRBV6-6, the J call TRBJ1-3, with D possibly matching TRBD1 (5 bases). The CDR3 consists of 15 residues. The germline V and J ends were trimmed by 2 bases and 5 bases, with 13 bases remaining between them. From germline, CDR1 is MNHNY and CDR2 SVGAGI (reference sequence). CDR3 DNA: TGTGCCAGCAGTTACGAGTCCCCAGGGAGAAACACCATATATTTT. It codes for CASSYESPGRNTIYF.

This rearrangement joins TRBV6-6 to TRBJ1-5; TRBD1 might be the D (5 bases). The germline V gene has CDR1 MNHNY and CDR2 SVGAGI (reference sequence). Trimming took off 6 bases at V and 0 bases at J, with 15 bases between the two ends. The CDR3 sequence is 16 residues long. The CDR3 nucleotides are TGTGCCAGCAGCGGGACTTCGACATATAGCAATCAGCCCCAGCATTTT. It translates to CASSGTSTYSNQPQHF.

V gene TRBV4-1 combines with J gene TRBJ1-5, with a tentative D call TRBD1 (6 bases). V was pared by 3 bases and J by 6 bases, with 12 bases between. This CDR3 has 14 residues. The germline V gene has CDR1 MGHRA and CDR2 YSYEKL. In DNA, the CDR3 is TGCGCCAGCAGCCAGTACAGGGCTGGTCAGCCCCAGCATTTT. Protein: CASSQYRAGQPQHF.

This clone has only one observation. J is TRBJ2-7 and V is TRBV7-9; weak D call: TRBD2 (5 bases). Trimming pared 5 bases from V and 6 bases from J, leaving 14 bases between. The CDR3 is 13 amino acids. Looked up from germline, CDR1 is SEHNR and CDR2 is FQNEAQ (reference sequence). The DNA of the CDR3 is TGTGCCAGCAGCCCACAGCCAGCGGTCGAGCAGTACTTC. Amino acids: CASSPQPAVEQYF.

V usage is TRBV25-1 and J usage is TRBJ1-2, with D uncertain. Germline lookup yields CDR1 MGHDK and CDR2 SYGVNS. This CDR3 is 15 amino acids long. V lost 3 bases to trimming and J lost 8 bases, with 19 bases between them. The CDR3 loop is CASSETGSRLLGYTF. The CDR3 nucleotides are TGTGCCAGCAGTGAGACTGGGTCAAGACTGTTGGGCTACACCTTC.

The chain couples TRBV7-9 to TRBJ1-2, with 7 positions matching TRBD1. The CDR3 has 14 residues. V dropped 5 bases and J dropped 2; count of bases not matched to a gene: 5. CDR1 and CDR2 from the germline V gene are SEHNR and FQNEAQ (reference sequence). The CDR3 nucleotides are TGTGCCAGCAGCCGACAGGGTGGGAACTATGGCTACACCTTC. This sequence encodes CASSRQGGNYGYTF.

This CDR3 is CASSLGGQSSNQPQHF. The CDR3 coding sequence is TGCGCCAGCAGCTTGGGGGGACAATCTAGCAATCAGCCCCAGCATTTT. The V and J genes are TRBV5-1 and TRBJ1-5; weak D call: TRBD1 (6 bases). The CDR3 extends over 16 amino acids. Looked up from germline, CDR1 is SGHRS and CDR2 is YFSETQ. The V end lost 0 bases, the J end lost 0 bases, and 10 bases lay between the germline ends.

The chain is built from TRBV6-1 and TRBJ2-1; 8 bases map to TRBD2. This CDR3 is built from 15 residues. Germline assignment: CDR1 MNHNS and CDR2 SASEGT. Germline trimming cut 6 bases from V and 8 bases from J; bases unmatched to any gene: 12. The CDR3 is CASRVSGNSGHEQFF. The CDR3 DNA follows: TGTGCCAGCAGGGTTAGCGGGAACTCCGGTCATGAGCAGTTCTTC.

The chain carries TRBV7-2 and TRBJ2-7; 13 bases align to TRBD2. Germline V gene data show CDR1 as SGHTA and CDR2 as FQGNSA. The CDR3 contains 16 residues. With V trimmed by 2 bases and J by 6 bases, 7 bases remained unmatched. The CDR3 DNA is TGTGCCAGCAGCTTAACACTAGCGGGAGGGCCGCTCGAGCAGTACTTC. This encodes CASSLTLAGGPLEQYF.

This clone was seen more than once but under ten times. CDR3 sequence reads: CASSSWGGQYV. Here the CDR3 DNA reads TGTGCCAGCAGCTCCTGGGGGGGGCAGTACGTC. This chain uses TRBV11-2 with TRBJ2-7; TRBD2 matches at 7 bases. The ends lost 4 bases at V and 9 bases at J; junction bases unmatched: 3. The germline CDR1 and CDR2 sequences are SGHAT and FQNNGV. The CDR3 extends over 11 amino acids.

The chain carries TRBV30 and TRBJ2-2, with 7 positions matching TRBD1. This CDR3 is 15 amino acids long. From germline, CDR1 is GTSNPN and CDR2 SVGIG (reference sequence). Losses at the gene ends were 3 bases for V and 6 bases for J; bases not matched to a gene: 10. Here the CDR3 DNA reads TGTGCCTGGAGGAAGGGGGCCCACAGCTCCGGGGAGCTGTTTTTT. Residues: CAWRKGAHSSGELFF.

The rearrangement uses TRBV2 and TRBJ1-2; D unresolved. Germline lookup yields CDR1 SNHLY and CDR2 FYNNEI. V lost 4 bases to trimming and J lost 0 bases, with 12 bases between them. This CDR3 contains 15 residues. The CDR3 protein is CASSGWAPSNYGYTF. CDR3 in DNA: TGTGCCAGCAGTGGGTGGGCCCCCTCTAACTATGGCTACACCTTC.

This chain connects TRBV9 to TRBJ2-3; 10 bases are shared with TRBD1. The germline CDR1 and CDR2 sequences are SGDLS and YYNGEE. CDR3 size: 16 residues. Losses at the gene ends were 4 bases for V and 3 bases for J; bases not matched to a gene: 8. The CDR3 loop reads CASSLTGTGATDTQYF. In DNA form, the CDR3 reads TGTGCCAGCAGCTTAACCGGGACAGGGGCTACAGATACGCAGTATTTT.

The chain combines TRBV11-3 with TRBJ2-1, with a tentative D call TRBD2 (5 bases). Per the germline V gene, CDR1 is SGHNT and CDR2 is YENEEA. This CDR3 region has 16 residues. V shed 0 bases and J shed 2 bases, with 11 bases lying between them. CDR3 sequence (DNA): TGTGCCAGCAGCTTAGAGGGAGCCCTCCCCTACAATGAGCAGTTCTTC. Translation: CASSLEGALPYNEQFF.

This clone was picked up a small number of times. The DNA of the CDR3 is TGTGCCAGCAGTTCTTACTCGGGGGATTCACCCCTCCACTTT. It is translated as CASSSYSGDSPLHF. The chain recombines TRBV27 with TRBJ1-6; D possibly corresponds to TRBD1 (5 bases). This CDR3 has 14 amino acids. CDR1 MNHEY and CDR2 SMNVEV come from the germline V gene (reference sequence). V was cut by 4 bases and J by 8 bases, with 12 bases left in between.

There are a few counts of this clone. The genes are TRBV19 and TRBJ1-5; D remains unclear. Trimming took 3 bases from V and 6 from J, leaving 3 bases between them. Germline V CDR1 and CDR2: LNHDA, SQIVND (reference sequence). The CDR3 contains 11 residues. The DNA for the CDR3 is TGTGCCAGTAGTATCTGTCAGCCCCAGCATTTT. Encoded protein: CASSICQPQHF.

The chain joins TRBV27 to TRBJ2-5; 7 nucleotides align to TRBD1. The DNA end lines up better with TRBJ2-7; the J call may be wrong. CDR1 and CDR2 (germline): MNHEY, SMNVEV (reference sequence). The CDR3 covers 13 residues. The CDR3 spells CASAGTDNYEQYF. The DNA for the CDR3 is TGTGCCAGCGCCGGGACAGATAACTACGAGCAGTACTTC.

V gene TRBV30 combines with J gene TRBJ1-1; TRBD1 agrees at 11 bases. The CDR3 is 14 amino acids. Germline loops: CDR1 GTSNPN, CDR2 SVGIG (reference sequence). V lost 3 bases and J lost 7; bases outside the gene matches: 7. CDR3 region: CAWRDRGLYFEAFF. Written as DNA, the CDR3 is TGTGCCTGGAGGGACAGGGGGCTATACTTTGAAGCTTTCTTT.

CDR3 sequence (DNA): TGTGCCTGGAGAGGGGCTGGGCAGGAACTTTATGGCTACACCTTC. Encoded protein: CAWRGAGQELYGYTF. The chain is built from TRBV30 and TRBJ1-2; D perhaps matches TRBD1 (5 bases). Germline loops: CDR1 GTSNPN, CDR2 SVGIG (reference sequence). The V end lost 3 bases, the J end lost 5 bases, and 19 bases lay between the germline ends. The CDR3 sequence is 15 residues long. The entire variable domain, with the rest obtained from reference TRBV30 and TRBJ1-2, is as follows: SQTIHQWPATLVQPVGSPLSLECTVEGTSNPNLYWYRQAAGRGLQLLFYSVGIGQISSEVPQNLSASRPQDRQFILSSKKLLLSDSGFYLCAWRGAGQELYGYTFGSGTRLTVV.

The sample holds a few counts of this clone. The J gene is TRBJ2-3, the V gene TRBV9; 11 bases are shared with TRBD2. The CDR3 contains 16 residues. The germline V gene has CDR1 SGDLS and CDR2 YYNGEE. The ends lost 3 bases at V and 5 bases at J; junction bases unmatched: 8. CDR3 sequence (DNA): TGTGCCAGCAGCGGGGGACTAGCGGACGCGGGAGATACGCAGTATTTT. Translated, it gives CASSGGLADAGDTQYF.